This T cell receptor beta chain derives from a study of OX40 agonist ivuxolimab in advanced cancers. Study background: Aged about 20 to 80 with a mean of roughly 63 years, they were under 85% male.

The germline CDR1 and CDR2 sequences are MDHEN and SYDVKM. V was pared by 5 bases and J by 5 bases, with 6 bases between. The CDR3 loop spans 11 amino acids. TCRdb's copy holds only in-frame clones and misses some; the assay was immunoSEQ multiplex PCR. The sample contains about 80,000 clones, about 86% of which appear only once. This clone was detected once. The receptor comes from an adult with an advanced solid tumor such as melanoma, head and neck, liver or kidney cancer. The sample here was CD4+ or CD8+ T cells sorted from blood, taken in a trial of the OX40 agonist ivuxolimab. V usage is TRBV28 and J usage is TRBJ1-2, with no clear D. The DNA for the CDR3 is TGTGCCAGCAGTCTGAATTATGGCTACACCTTC. This translates into CASSLNYGYTF.